The subject of this entry is one TCR beta chain. Its antigen is not identified. This entry is derived from a study of chemoradiotherapy in HPV16-positive cancers. Study observations and caveats: Functional assays defining HPV-specific T cells used only a couple of HPV16-positive patients.

The CDR3 has 15 residues. The V end was cut by 3 bases, the J end by 3 bases, with 13 bases between. Germline V lookup: CDR1 SGHVS, CDR2 FQNEAQ. Sequencing was performed with immunoSEQ multiplex PCR; in TCRdb, only in-frame clones are kept and a portion is missing. The sample holds 9,500 to 15,000 clones; 90% are singletons and the top ten take 2.5% to 3.5%. The gene calls are TRBV7-8 and TRBJ2-3; no definite D call. The sample was collected from a patient who underwent chemoradiotherapy. The TCR was taken from a human donor with HPV-associated anogenital cancer. The CDR3 nucleotides are TGTGCCAGCAGCTTTCAAGGGCTGCATACAGATACGCAGTATTTT. This sequence encodes CASSFQGLHTDTQYF.